This T cell receptor (beta chain) derives from a study of T cells in Graves' hyperthyroidism and ophthalmopathy. Study-wide findings and caveats: The model predicted ophthalmopathy a median approximately 6.3 months before onset.

Regions amplified from RNA transcripts were the TCR beta CDR3 regions. RT-PCR in the first round (using the HTBI primer set) targeted the TCR CDR3. Using its own MiXCR run on the multiplex PCR reads, TCRdb lists one record per CDR3 protein. The sample has 650,000 to 800,000 distinct CDR3 sequences, about 45% seen once; the top ten hold under 8%. The V gene end was trimmed by 2 bases and the J gene end by 5 bases; junction bases not matched to a gene: 10. Germline lookup yields CDR1 SGDLS and CDR2 YYNGEE. The CDR3 extends over 16 amino acids. Each diagnosis was grounded in clinical symptoms, serum thyroxine and TRAb, thyroid ultrasound, and orbital computed tomography. Concerning this clonotype itself: No antigen is known for it.

Sequences were obtained from peripheral blood or thyroid tissue (not recorded which). The V gene is TRBV9, the J gene TRBJ2-5; 9 nucleotides align to TRBD1. The clonotype comes from an adult man with Graves' disease, either hyperthyroidism or ophthalmopathy (not recorded which). In DNA form, the CDR3 reads TGTGCCAGCAGCGTTGGAGGGGGACAGGGTGGCGAGACCCAGTACTTC. This codes for CASSVGGGQGGETQYF.